Presented here are 5 T cell receptor beta chains from one specimen sequenced in a study of T cell changes during pregnancy in multiple sclerosis. Using immunoSEQ multiplex PCR, the repertoire was profiled, and TCRdb retains in-frame clones only, with some absent. This sample has tens of thousands of clones; roughly 86% occur once, and the top ten carry approximately 7.9%. The source material was CD8+ T cells from peripheral blood mononuclear cells, sampled before pregnancy. The receptors here all came from a female donor with multiple sclerosis, enrolled in a pregnancy study.

The gene calls are TRBV25-1 and TRBJ2-5; maybe TRBD1 (6 bases). Trimming removed 1 base from V and 5 bases from J, with 11 bases in between. In germline, CDR1 is MGHDK, CDR2 SYGVNS. The CDR3 has 14 amino acids. The CDR3 bases are TGTGCCAGCAGTGAATCAGGGGACCTGGAGACCCAGTACTTC. Protein sequence: CASSESGDLETQYF.

CDR3 nucleotides: TGCGCCAGCAGCCAAGATAGTGTGCGCTACACCTTC. Protein: CASSQDSVRYTF. The chain employs TRBV4-3 and TRBJ1-2; D is ambiguous. The V end lost 0 bases, the J end lost 9 bases, and 8 bases lay between the germline ends. This CDR3 contains 12 residues. Germline V gene sequence: CDR1 LGHNA, CDR2 YSLEER.

The chain couples TRBV7-9 to TRBJ2-7, with D unresolved. Germline V gene lookup returns CDR1 SEHNR and CDR2 FQNEAQ (reference sequence). This CDR3 is 13 amino acids long. Trimming took 0 bases from V and 5 from J, leaving 8 bases between them. As DNA, the CDR3 is TGTGCCAGCAGCTTAGCGCGTGGTGACGAGCAGTACTTC. Its translation: CASSLARGDEQYF.

This clone came up a few times. The CDR3 here is CASSQQPTGSYEQYF. As DNA, the CDR3 is TGCGCCAGCAGCCAGCAACCGACAGGATCCTACGAGCAGTACTTC. J is TRBJ2-7 and V is TRBV4-1, with D perhaps matching TRBD1 (6 bases). V was clipped by 3 bases and J by 1 base, with 13 bases between them. This CDR3 comprises 15 residues. The V gene's germline CDR1 is MGHRA and CDR2 YSYEKL.

The V and J genes are TRBV2 and TRBJ1-4; maybe TRBD1 (6 bases). The CDR3 totals 14 residues. Germline values: CDR1 SNHLY, CDR2 FYNNEI. V was pared by 7 bases and J by 4 bases, with 13 bases between. The CDR3 spells CASTQTGLNEKLFF. For the CDR3, the DNA is TGTGCCAGCACACAGACAGGACTTAATGAAAAACTGTTTTTT.